This TCR beta chain was sequenced during a study of T cell responses to AZD1222 COVID-19 vaccine (dated by TCRdb to the early 2020s). Background for the entire study: Because spike-specific TCR depth and breadth did not differ between the two schedules, AZD1222 recipients who got a second dose at roughly 4 weeks were pooled with those who got a second dose at roughly 12 weeks. Enrollment into the trials was organized by age into subgroups of 18-55, 56-69 and 70-plus years, and those subgroups contained approximately 150, 30 and 60 TCR-sequenced participants, respectively. TCR sequencing covered roughly 230 trial participants: 200 to 210 given two doses of AZD1222 and 26 given two doses of MenACWY control vaccine.

General study outcomes and caveats: Participants were mostly white British, with more females than males. The authors suggested clonal diversity may have been underestimated. Conclusions about previously exposed vaccinees were limited because only a handful of AZD1222 recipients were SARS-CoV-2 seropositive at baseline. After two AZD1222 doses, both the breadth and the depth of spike-specific TCRs were significantly higher than at day 0 and than in MenACWY recipients. In the small 56-69-year group, the increase in depth fell short of significance, most likely because of low power. Reportedly, close to half of the unique spike-specific TCRs recognized epitopes lying outside the regions that are mutated in the B.1.351 and B.1.1.7 variants. The vaccine-associated CD4 TCRs covered the entire spike protein, and the dominant responses fell in regions 160-218 and 743-854. No day 14 peak-response samples were available, so repertoires were characterized only after the peak T cell response.

The CDR3 regions of human TCRbeta chains were analyzed by immunosequencing. Per the original workflow: TCRs in the repertoires were matched against a reference library of SARS-CoV-2-specific TCRs that had been generated with the MIRA antigen-specificity platform. Breadth was defined as the fraction of unique TCRs that were SARS-CoV-2-associated, and depth was defined as the fraction of total T cells that were SARS-CoV-2-associated. Each spike-specific TCR was assigned to its reactive spike region and to a CD4 or CD8 class using the MIRA data. Log10-transformed breadth and depth values were compared by one-way ANOVA with Sidak's multiple comparisons tests. TCRdb took this table from immuneACCESS and kept in-frame rearrangements with V and J called. Such tables lack part of the clones; where checked against another copy, unresolved V genes explain under half of the gap, and the rest is unexplained. D and trimming were read from the DNA, whereas the V and J calls and clone size are those reported in that table. The sample data list 77,000 or so clones, and roughly nine tenths of these were observed just once. The ten largest clones take up just over 30% of the sample.

This sample's time point label indicates: baseline before first vaccination. The vaccinee samples were drawn from two UK trials, COV001 and COV002, one of which was a single-blind randomized controlled phase 2/3 trial testing AZD1222 (ChAdOx1 nCoV-19) in healthy adults. Trial participant PBMC samples were collected at day 0 and day 28 after the second dose for TCRbeta chain sequencing. With respect to this clone: The target of this receptor is not known. Qualities for individual bases were not recorded, and no much larger clone is one base off. Different DNA sequences within this sample yield the same CDR3.

For CDR1 and CDR2, the germline V gene lists MDHEN and SYDVKM. The CDR3 spans 14 residues, from the cysteine through the phenylalanine. CDR3 DNA only is kept here, 42 bases in frame from base 1. Between the V and J ends, shortened by 2 bases and 4 bases respectively, the junction contains 9 bases. The sample consisted of peripheral blood, taken on day 0 of AZD1222 vaccination. The sequence came from an adult in good health. The chain is assembled from TRBV28 and TRBJ1-5, and perhaps TRBD1 as D gene, on 5 matching bases. The DNA is as follows: TGTGCCAGCAGTTTAGGGGGGGGTAATCAGCCCCAGCATTTT. The translation is CASSLGGGNQPQHF.